The 16 T cell receptor beta chains in this list originate from one sample, sequenced in a study of blood T cell repertoires in COVID-19. Libraries were prepared by immunoSEQ multiplex PCR; TCRdb keeps only in-frame clonotypes and omits some of them. The repertoire includes some 250,000 clones, 88% of them detected once, and 0.99% sits in the top ten. The source material was peripheral blood. The receptor source for this set is a woman aged 40 to 55 who had recovered from COVID-19.

The genes are TRBV30 and TRBJ1-4, with 7 bases lining up with TRBD1. This CDR3 comprises 12 residues. In germline, CDR1 is GTSNPN, CDR2 SVGIG (reference sequence). V gave up 3 bases and J gave up 8 bases; unmatched junction bases: 3. DNA of the CDR3: TGTGCCTGGAGGGGACAGTTCGAAAAACTGTTTTTT. Protein: CAWRGQFEKLFF.

As for this clone: Additional DNA sequences in this sample encode the identical CDR3. The chain links TRBV9 to TRBJ2-1; D might be TRBD1 (6 bases). CDR1 is SGDLS and CDR2 is YYNGEE in the germline V gene. Trimming stripped 0 bases from V and 3 bases from J, with 10 bases between. The CDR3 consists of 15 residues. CDR3 protein: CASSVDVGGYNEQFF. In DNA, the CDR3 is TGTGCCAGCAGCGTAGATGTAGGGGGCTACAATGAGCAGTTCTTC.

V is TRBV9 and J is TRBJ1-1, with unresolved D. V lost 4 bases and J lost 0, with 16 bases in between. The CDR3 is made up of 16 amino acids. The germline gives CDR1 SGDLS, CDR2 YYNGEE. CDR3: CASSLHSSLMNTEAFF. CDR3 coding DNA: TGTGCCAGCAGCCTTCACTCCTCACTTATGAACACTGAAGCTTTCTTT.

The rearrangement joins TRBV6-2 or TRBV6-3 to TRBJ2-1; 9 nucleotides line up with TRBD2. The CDR3 is 16 amino acids. The V gene end was trimmed by 0 bases and the J gene end by 8 bases; junction bases not matched to a gene: 8. Germline lookup yields CDR1 MNHEY and CDR2 SVGEGT. CDR3 residues: CASSYSRGRAGDEQFF. Written as DNA, the CDR3 is TGTGCCAGCAGTTACTCGCGCGGGAGGGCCGGGGATGAGCAGTTCTTC.

The genes are TRBV7-2 and TRBJ2-2; tentatively, D is TRBD2 (7 bases). Between the trimmed V and J ends, which lost 0 bases and 4 bases, there was a span of 15 bases. This CDR3 comprises 17 residues. Per the germline V gene, CDR1 is SGHTA and CDR2 is FQGNSA. CDR3: CASSLAGGAVSTGELFF. For the CDR3, the DNA is TGTGCCAGCAGCTTAGCGGGGGGGGCCGTCAGCACCGGGGAGCTGTTTTTT.

The chain joins TRBV7-3 to TRBJ2-3; 13 positions match TRBD2. Germline CDR1 reads SGHTA; CDR2 reads FQGTGA. V was pared by 5 bases and J by 2 bases, with 4 bases of the junction left unmatched. The CDR3 has 16 amino acids. CDR3 residues: CASSPGLAGVTDTQYF. The DNA of the CDR3 is TGTGCCAGCAGCCCCGGACTAGCGGGGGTCACAGATACGCAGTATTTT.

This clone was recorded a few times. V usage is TRBV4-1 and J usage is TRBJ2-1, with D unresolved. The CDR3 contains 14 residues. Germline V gene data show CDR1 as MGHRA and CDR2 as YSYEKL. Trimming shortened V by 0 bases and J by 4 bases, and 7 bases separated the two germline ends. CDR3 residues: CASSQEGAYNEQFF. The DNA for the CDR3 is TGCGCCAGCAGCCAAGAGGGCGCTTACAATGAGCAGTTCTTC.

This chain connects TRBV19 to TRBJ1-5; TRBD1 is a possible D gene (5 bases). This CDR3 is 16 amino acids long. Germline values: CDR1 LNHDA, CDR2 SQIVND (reference sequence). Trimming took off 7 bases at V and 4 bases at J, with 20 bases between the two ends. CDR3: CASNPKGGRENQPQHF. For the CDR3, the DNA is TGTGCCAGTAACCCAAAGGGCGGCAGGGAAAATCAGCCCCAGCATTTT.

This sequence joins TRBV6-2 or TRBV6-3 and TRBJ2-7; tentatively, D is TRBD1 (5 bases). This CDR3 region has 14 residues. Trimming removed 2 bases from V and 4 bases from J, with 12 bases in between. Germline loops: CDR1 MNHEY, CDR2 SVGEGT. CDR3 nucleotide sequence: TGTGCCAGCAGTTACGGGGCCCTCGGGTACGAGCAGTACTTC. It encodes CASSYGALGYEQYF.

The CDR3 DNA reads as TGTGCCACCAGTGATGGTTGGGGGGACACAGATACGCAGTATTTT. This sequence encodes CATSDGWGDTDTQYF. The gene calls are TRBV24-1 and TRBJ2-3; possible D gene TRBD2, 6 bases. V was pared by 3 bases and J by 2 bases, with 11 bases between. CDR1 is KGHDR and CDR2 is SFDVKD in the germline V gene. The CDR3 is 15 amino acids.

This chain links TRBV15 with TRBJ1-5; weak D call: TRBD1 (6 bases). Trimming removed 4 bases at V and 4 bases at J, with 11 bases between. This CDR3 has 14 residues. The V gene's germline CDR1 is LNHNV and CDR2 YYDKDF (reference sequence). The DNA for the CDR3 is TGTGCCACCAGCATAGGGGGGGATAATCAGCCCCAGCATTTT. It encodes CATSIGGDNQPQHF.

The genes are TRBV7-2 and TRBJ2-5, with 10 bases matching TRBD2. The junction had 7 bases not matched to a gene; V was cut back by 4 bases and J by 5 bases. CDR3 length equals 15 residues. The germline CDR1 and CDR2 sequences are SGHTA and FQGNSA. This chain's CDR3 is CASSSSAGGGETQYF. The CDR3 DNA is TGTGCCAGCAGCTCCTCAGCGGGAGGGGGCGAGACCCAGTACTTC.

The chain recombines TRBV7-9 with TRBJ2-7, with a tentative D call TRBD2 (5 bases). V lost 3 bases and J 1 base, leaving 10 bases between the germline ends. The CDR3 consists of 14 residues. CDR1 and CDR2 (germline): SEHNR, FQNEAQ (reference sequence). The chain's CDR3 is CASSFGVSSYEQYF. DNA for the CDR3: TGTGCCAGCAGCTTCGGGGTATCGTCCTACGAGCAGTACTTC. Full variable domain (rest looked up from reference TRBV7-9 and TRBJ2-7): DTGVSQNPRHKITKRGQNVTFRCDPISEHNRLYWYRQTLGQGPEFLTYFQNEAQLEKSRLLSDRFSAERPKGSFSTLEIQRTEQGDSAMYLCASSFGVSSYEQYFGPGTRLTVT.

V gene TRBV19 combines with J gene TRBJ1-1; no clear D. V was trimmed by 3 bases and J by 0 bases, leaving 5 bases between them. This CDR3 contains 13 residues. Per germline, CDR1 LNHDA and CDR2 SQIVND (reference sequence). CDR3 region: CASSISVNTEAFF. In nucleotides, the CDR3 is TGTGCCAGTAGTATCTCAGTGAACACTGAAGCTTTCTTT.

The genes are TRBV10-3 and TRBJ2-1; 7 bases map to TRBD2. Germline V CDR1 and CDR2: ENHRY, SYGVKD. This CDR3 comprises 14 residues. Germline trimming cut 5 bases from V and 9 bases from J; bases unmatched to any gene: 10. DNA of the CDR3: TGTGCCATCAGTCCACCCGGGAGGACGGGTGAGCAGTTCTTC. Protein: CAISPPGRTGEQFF.

This chain links TRBV3-1 (or the pseudogene TRBV3-2) with TRBJ1-2, with no clear D. This CDR3 contains 13 residues. Germline loops: CDR1 LGHDT, CDR2 YNNKEL (reference sequence). With 0 bases removed from V and 5 bases from J, the gap between germline ends came to 7 bases. CDR3 amino acids: CASSQERGYGYTF. DNA for the CDR3: TGTGCCAGCAGCCAAGAGCGGGGTTATGGCTACACCTTC.